The next 30 T cell receptor beta chains were all read from a single sample in a study of regulatory T cells in long-lasting Graves disease. Through Arm-PCR of CDR3 regions and iRepertoire HTBI primers, TCR beta libraries were built. TCRdb ran MiXCR on the multiplex PCR reads and lists one entry per CDR3 protein. The table lists 520,000 or so distinct CDR3 sequences, around 12% of them singletons. Described time point: newly diagnosed GD, antithyroid drugs for less than 3 months. The TCR library was made from RNA extracted from PBMCs. This sample was also put to use in a study of T cells in Graves' hyperthyroidism and ophthalmopathy.

Sequencing used peripheral blood mononuclear cells (PBMCs), obtained at new diagnosis, from a patient treated with antithyroid drugs. The receptors shown here come from a woman in her 30s with Graves disease.

This clonotype was picked up many times. The CDR3 DNA reads TGTGCCAGCTCACCACGGAGTACAGGGCCGGGTGAGCAGTTCTTC. Translation gives CASSPRSTGPGEQFF. This rearrangement joins TRBV18 to TRBJ2-1, with D maybe TRBD1 (6 bases). This CDR3 has 15 residues. The germline V and J ends were trimmed by 1 base and 9 bases, with 16 bases remaining between them. The germline V gene has CDR1 KGHSH and CDR2 LQKENI.

This clonotype was seen at least ten times. The rearrangement joins TRBV7-9 to TRBJ2-5; 11 bases line up with TRBD2. With 4 bases clipped from V and 9 bases from J, the junction kept 7 bases outside the gene matches. CDR1 is SEHNR, CDR2 FQNEAQ, per germline (reference sequence). This CDR3 has 14 amino acids. CDR3 DNA sequence: TGTGCCAGCAGCTCGGGACTAGCGGCCGACGCCCAGTACTTC. The encoded protein is CASSSGLAADAQYF.

This clonotype showed up just a few times. The V call is TRBV7-9, the J call TRBJ2-1; 8 nucleotides align to TRBD2. The CDR3 is made up of 12 amino acids. The germline CDR1 and CDR2 sequences are SEHNR and FQNEAQ (reference sequence). V shed 4 bases, J shed 13 bases, and the junction held 6 bases outside the gene matches. CDR3 region: CASSSRGGNQFF. The CDR3 DNA follows: TGTGCCAGCAGCTCCCGCGGGGGGAATCAGTTCTTC.

This clonotype was observed a handful of times. This chain uses TRBV6-1 with TRBJ1-6; D unclear. This CDR3 is 14 amino acids long. CDR1 is MNHNS and CDR2 is SASEGT in the germline V gene. Trimming took 7 bases from V and 4 from J, leaving 11 bases between them. CDR3 in amino acids: CASTKTGYNSPLHF. DNA of the CDR3: TGTGCCAGCACTAAGACCGGATATAATTCACCCCTCCACTTT.

This clonotype was seen many times. This sequence joins TRBV7-2 and TRBJ1-1, with D unclear. The CDR3 extends over 15 amino acids. Germline V gene sequence: CDR1 SGHTA, CDR2 FQGNSA. Deletions cut 5 bases from V and 4 bases from J, with 17 bases between. Here the CDR3 reads CASSINRAPSTEAFF. The CDR3 nucleotides read TGTGCCAGCAGCATAAACCGGGCCCCGAGCACTGAAGCTTTCTTT.

This clonotype was observed at least ten times. The V call is TRBV18, the J call TRBJ2-1, with 8 bases lining up with TRBD1. Trimming took 3 bases from V and 8 from J; bases not matched to a gene: 3. The germline gives CDR1 KGHSH, CDR2 LQKENI. CDR3 length: 13 residues. The CDR3 region has the DNA TGTGCCAGCTCACCCGGACAGGGTGATGAGCAGTTCTTC. As protein: CASSPGQGDEQFF.

This clonotype has ten or more counts. The chain carries TRBV11-2 and TRBJ2-7; 7 bases are shared with TRBD1. Looked up from germline, CDR1 is SGHAT and CDR2 is FQNNGV. Unmatched junction bases numbered 13, after V lost 3 bases and J lost 5 bases. The CDR3 length is 16 residues. For the CDR3, the DNA is TGTGCCAGCAGCTTGTTGACAGGGACACGTCCTCACGAGCAGTACTTC. This translates into CASSLLTGTRPHEQYF. Full variable domain (rest looked up from reference TRBV11-2 and TRBJ2-7): EAGVAQSPRYKIIEKRQSVAFWCNPISGHATLYWYQQILGQGPKLLIQFQNNGVVDDSQLPKDRFSAERLKGVDSTLKIQPAKLEDSAVYLCASSLLTGTRPHEQYFGPGTRLTVT.

This sequence joins TRBV4-1 and TRBJ2-2, with D uncertain. The V end lost 3 bases, the J end lost 4 bases, and 9 bases lay between the germline ends. The CDR3 spans 14 residues. The germline V gene encodes CDR1 MGHRA and CDR2 YSYEKL. CDR3 sequence: CASSHGPVTGELFF. DNA for the CDR3: TGCGCCAGCAGCCACGGACCAGTCACCGGGGAGCTGTTTTTT.

This clonotype was picked up a small number of times. This sequence joins TRBV19 and TRBJ1-5; D is unclear. V was clipped by 1 base and J by 0 bases, with 7 bases between them. Germline V gene sequence: CDR1 LNHDA, CDR2 SQIVND (reference sequence). The CDR3 is 15 amino acids. Here the CDR3 DNA reads TGTGCCAGTAGTATAGTCGGGAGTAGCAATCAGCCCCAGCATTTT. This gives the protein CASSIVGSSNQPQHF.

The table lists this clonotype with a few counts. This sequence joins TRBV6-1 and TRBJ2-7; D possibly corresponds to TRBD1 (5 bases). The V gene lost 5 bases and the J gene lost 7 bases, with 18 bases spanning the gap. This CDR3 comprises 14 residues. From germline, CDR1 is MNHNS and CDR2 SASEGT. The chain's CDR3 is CASSQAESAGEQYF. The CDR3 DNA reads TGTGCCAGCAGTCAGGCGGAATCTGCAGGGGAGCAGTACTTC.

In this sample, this clonotype turned up many times. The V gene is TRBV6-2 or TRBV6-3, the J gene TRBJ2-5, with 7 bases aligning to TRBD2. The CDR3 runs 16 residues. J gave up 4 bases and V 7 bases, and 15 bases lay outside the gene matches. Looked up from germline, CDR1 is MNHEY and CDR2 is SVGEGT. CDR3 nucleotide sequence: TGTGCCAGCAACTTTGGGGTAGCGGGCCTCCGAGAGACCCAGTACTTC. Its translation: CASNFGVAGLRETQYF.

The rearrangement uses TRBV5-1 and TRBJ2-1, with D hard to call. Between the trimmed V and J ends, which lost 4 bases and 1 base, there was a span of 12 bases. Germline values: CDR1 SGHRS, CDR2 YFSETQ. This CDR3 has 15 residues. The CDR3 region is CASSPGSVSYNEQFF. The CDR3 nucleotides are TGCGCCAGCAGCCCCGGCTCAGTGTCCTACAATGAGCAGTTCTTC. Full variable domain (rest looked up from reference TRBV5-1 and TRBJ2-1): KAGVTQTPRYLIKTRGQQVTLSCSPISGHRSVSWYQQTPGQGLQFLFEYFSETQRNKGNFPGRFSGRQFSNSRSEMNVSTLELGDSALYLCASSPGSVSYNEQFFGPGTRLTVL.

This clonotype was observed many times. The chain is built from TRBV29-1 and TRBJ2-2; 9 bases line up with TRBD2. Germline CDR1 SQVTM, CDR2 ANQGSEA. The CDR3 consists of 17 residues. CDR3 DNA sequence: TGCAGGGTGGACAGCGGGAGGAGGGCTCCGAACACCGGGGAGCTGTTTTTT. It codes for CRVDSGRRAPNTGELFF.

This clonotype was recorded many times. This chain joins TRBV28 and TRBJ2-6; D remains unclear. V lost 5 bases and J 2 bases, leaving 19 bases between the germline ends. CDR3 length: 18 residues. CDR1 MDHEN and CDR2 SYDVKM come from the germline V gene. CDR3 sequence (DNA): TGTGCCAGCAGTCTCCCCCCCAGGCGCATGGCTGGGGCCAACGTCCTGACTTTC. Protein: CASSLPPRRMAGANVLTF.

There are many counts of this clonotype. V is TRBV6-1 and J is TRBJ2-3; TRBD1 aligns across 10 bases. This CDR3 is 17 amino acids long. The germline V gene has CDR1 MNHNS and CDR2 SASEGT. V shed 7 bases, J shed 3 bases, and the junction held 13 bases outside the gene matches. The CDR3 region is CASNPSGTGVWTDTQYF. For the CDR3, the DNA is TGTGCCAGCAATCCCTCGGGGACAGGGGTTTGGACAGATACGCAGTATTTT.

This clonotype turned up a few times. The chain employs TRBV6-5 and TRBJ1-1; maybe TRBD1 (5 bases). This CDR3 is built from 14 residues. V lost 2 bases and J 5 bases, leaving 12 bases between the germline ends. Germline loops: CDR1 MNHEY, CDR2 SVGAGI. CDR3 amino acids: CASSYRGRGTEAFF. The CDR3 DNA reads as TGTGCCAGCAGTTACCGAGGACGGGGGACTGAAGCTTTCTTT.

This clonotype was counted at least ten times. In DNA, the CDR3 is TGTGCCAGCAGTTACGGGCGGGGGATCACTGAAGCTTTCTTT. Translating gives CASSYGRGITEAFF. This chain uses TRBV6-5 with TRBJ1-1, with D possibly matching TRBD1 (5 bases). V lost 2 bases to trimming and J lost 4 bases, with 11 bases between them. This CDR3 is 14 amino acids long. Germline CDR1 reads MNHEY; CDR2 reads SVGAGI.

There are many counts of this clonotype. V and J are TRBV6-1 and TRBJ2-7; D might be TRBD1 (5 bases). Per the germline V gene, CDR1 is MNHNS and CDR2 is SASEGT. The CDR3 extends over 15 amino acids. The V and J ends lost 6 bases and 0 bases respectively, with 15 bases between them. CDR3 in amino acids: CASRARGESSYEQYF. DNA for the CDR3: TGTGCCAGCAGGGCAAGGGGCGAAAGCTCCTACGAGCAGTACTTC.

Ten or more counts support this clonotype. V and J are TRBV24-1 and TRBJ1-1; no firm D call. With 2 bases removed from V and 1 base from J, the gap between germline ends came to 7 bases. Germline CDR1 is KGHDR and CDR2 is SFDVKD. This CDR3 has 14 residues. The CDR3 protein is CATSDSRGNTEAFF. The CDR3 bases are TGTGCCACCAGTGATTCCCGGGGGAACACTGAAGCTTTCTTT.

The table lists this clonotype with a few counts. This chain links TRBV20-1 with TRBJ1-2; no firm D call. Looked up from germline, CDR1 is DFQATT and CDR2 is SNEGSKA (reference sequence). This CDR3 comprises 12 residues. The V gene lost 6 bases and the J gene lost 5 bases, with 13 bases spanning the gap. CDR3 loop: CSAAIKKYGYTF. The CDR3 DNA is TGCAGTGCCGCAATTAAGAAGTATGGCTACACCTTC.

The CDR3 DNA follows: TGTGCCAGCAGTTTAGGCCATAGTAGCGGGGAGCTGTTTTTT. Its protein product is CASSLGHSSGELFF. The gene calls are TRBV12-3 or TRBV12-4 and TRBJ2-2; D not resolved. The CDR3 totals 14 residues. The germline V and J ends were trimmed by 1 base and 7 bases, with 10 bases remaining between them.

Ten or more counts support this clonotype. The chain couples TRBV11-2 to TRBJ2-1; D not resolved. The CDR3 extends over 13 amino acids. Germline V gene data show CDR1 as SGHAT and CDR2 as FQNNGV. V gave up 1 base and J gave up 5 bases, with 6 bases separating them. The CDR3 spells CASSLGSHNEQFF. The DNA of the CDR3 is TGTGCCAGCAGCTTAGGTTCCCACAATGAGCAGTTCTTC.

Ten or more counts support this clonotype. The chain joins TRBV28 to TRBJ1-1; D perhaps matches TRBD1 (5 bases). Germline-derived CDR1 and CDR2 are MDHEN and SYDVKM. V was pared by 7 bases and J by 4 bases, with 19 bases between. The length of the CDR3 is 15 residues. The DNA for the CDR3 is TGTGCCAGCAAAAAAATCGGGACGTCTTTCACTGAAGCTTTCTTT. The encoded protein is CASKKIGTSFTEAFF.

The rearrangement joins TRBV19 to TRBJ2-7, with a weak D call TRBD2 (6 bases). The ends were cut back, 4 bases at V and 3 bases at J, with 25 bases in the middle. The germline V gene has CDR1 LNHDA and CDR2 SQIVND (reference sequence). CDR3 length: 18 amino acids. As DNA, the CDR3 is TGTGCCAGTAGTACCCCAGGCGGCGCGGGAAGAAATCTCTACGAGCAGTACTTC. The encoded protein is CASSTPGGAGRNLYEQYF.

This clonotype was counted between two and nine times. The chain links TRBV7-9 to TRBJ1-1, with a tentative D call TRBD1 (5 bases). Germline V gives CDR1 SEHNR, CDR2 FQNEAQ (reference sequence). With 0 bases removed from V and 7 bases from J, the gap between germline ends came to 12 bases. The CDR3 runs to 14 residues. The CDR3: CASSLATAQGEAFF. The CDR3 DNA sequence: TGTGCCAGCAGCTTAGCCACCGCCCAGGGTGAAGCTTTCTTT.

This chain connects TRBV3-1 to TRBJ1-6, with TRBD1 as a possible D gene (6 bases). V lost 1 base and J lost 7, with 14 bases in between. The CDR3 extends over 16 amino acids. Per germline, CDR1 LGHDT and CDR2 YNNKEL (reference sequence). The CDR3 is CASSQGGGRNNSPLHF. The CDR3, as DNA: TGTGCCAGCAGCCAAGGTGGGGGCAGGAACAATTCACCCCTCCACTTT.

The chain links TRBV27 to TRBJ2-1; 11 bases agree with TRBD1. CDR1 and CDR2 from the germline V gene are MNHEY and SMNVEV (reference sequence). The CDR3 consists of 17 residues. V was clipped by 0 bases and J by 4 bases; unmatched bases: 5. The CDR3 DNA reads TGTGCCAGCAGTTTATCCCCCGGGACAGGGGGATACAATGAGCAGTTCTTC. It specifies CASSLSPGTGGYNEQFF.

The table lists this clonotype with a count of one. The chain uses TRBV20-1 and TRBJ2-5, with D hard to call. Trimming pared 0 bases from V and 0 bases from J, leaving 5 bases between. This CDR3 region has 13 residues. Germline values: CDR1 DFQATT, CDR2 SNEGSKA (reference sequence). The CDR3 loop reads CSARDGHQETQYF. CDR3 DNA sequence: TGCAGTGCTAGAGATGGTCACCAAGAGACCCAGTACTTC.

This clonotype was detected many times. The chain joins TRBV20-1 to TRBJ2-1, with 9 positions matching TRBD2. The trim removed 3 bases at V and 8 bases at J, leaving 8 bases unmatched. This CDR3 region has 14 residues. The germline CDR1 and CDR2 sequences are DFQATT and SNEGSKA (reference sequence). The CDR3 reads CSASPSGRSHEQFF. In DNA form, the CDR3 reads TGCAGTGCTAGTCCCAGCGGGAGGAGCCATGAGCAGTTCTTC.

This clonotype was detected many times. The chain combines TRBV7-2 with TRBJ1-1; D remains ambiguous. Germline assignment: CDR1 SGHTA and CDR2 FQGNSA. Trimming removed 1 base from V and 1 base from J, with 13 bases in between. The CDR3 extends over 16 amino acids. CDR3 residues: CASSLGFGGGNTEAFF. CDR3 nucleotide sequence: TGTGCCAGCAGCTTAGGATTCGGTGGAGGGAACACTGAAGCTTTCTTT.